Listed below are T cell receptor beta chains from one sample, sequenced in a study of blood T cell repertoires in COVID-19. TCRdb's copy holds only in-frame clones and misses some; the assay was immunoSEQ multiplex PCR. The sample includes about 25,000 clones, 81% of them seen just once. Sequenced material: peripheral blood. These receptor sequences come from a man in his sixties or seventies with acute or convalescent COVID-19. The CDR3 runs from the conserved cysteine through the conserved F or W. The D gene is left open where the match is weak. Clone sizes are given selectively: once, few, many, or a class where the clone is expanded.

clone size	J gene	V gene	D gene	CDR3 DNA	CDR3 protein
-	TRBJ1-2	TRBV6-5	-	TGTGCCAGCAGTTACCCTGGGGGGGGCAGGACTAGGGGCTACACCTTC	CASSYPGGGRTRGYTF
-	TRBJ1-2	TRBV24-1	-	TGTGCCACCAGTGACCGGGGTGTGGATGGCTACACCTTC	CATSDRGVDGYTF
-	TRBJ2-1	TRBV9	TRBD2	TGTGCCAGCAGCGTGACGGGAGGCAATGAGCAGTTCTTC	CASSVTGGNEQFF
-	TRBJ1-4	TRBV3-1/TRBV3-2	-	TGTGCCAGCAGCCAAGCGGGGGGTTCTAATGAAAAACTGTTTTTT	CASSQAGGSNEKLFF
-	TRBJ2-5	TRBV6-5	TRBD1	TGTGCCAGCAGTCGGACAGGGGAGGGGACCCAGTACTTC	CASSRTGEGTQYF
once	TRBJ2-3	TRBV18	TRBD1	TGTGCCAGCTCACCAGGACAGGGAATAGCGGATACGCAGTATTTT	CASSPGQGIADTQYF
-	TRBJ1-5	TRBV19	-	TGTGCCAGTAGGAACCGGGGCAATCAGCCCCAGCATTTT	CASRNRGNQPQHF
-	TRBJ1-1	TRBV5-4	-	TGTGCCAGCCACGCCACAGGGAACACTGAAGCTTTCTTT	CASHATGNTEAFF
-	TRBJ1-4	TRBV2	TRBD1	TGTGCCAGCAGCGCGACAGGGGGACCTAATGAAAAACTGTTTTTT	CASSATGGPNEKLFF
-	TRBJ1-1	TRBV12-3/TRBV12-4	-	TGTGCCAGCAATCAACAGGGATGGACTGAAGCTTTCTTT	CASNQQGWTEAFF
-	TRBJ2-5	TRBV19	-	TGTGCCAGTAATCCAGGGGGGAAGGGAGAGACCCAGTACTTC	CASNPGGKGETQYF
-	TRBJ1-1	TRBV6-4	TRBD1	TGTGCCACCAACCCCGGGACAGGGCCAACTTTCTTT	CATNPGTGPTFF
once	TRBJ1-5	TRBV6-2/TRBV6-3	TRBD1	TGTGCCAGCAGTTACTCGAGATCCGGGACAGGGCCGAGGGGGCTAAATCAGCCCCAGCATTTT	CASSYSRSGTGPRGLNQPQHF
-	TRBJ1-1	TRBV30	-	TGTGCCTGGAGGATGGGGGGAGTGAACACTGAAGCTTTCTTT	CAWRMGGVNTEAFF
-	TRBJ1-2	TRBV11-2	-	TGTGCCAGCAGCTTTAACAGTTTCTATGGCTACACCTTC	CASSFNSFYGYTF
-	TRBJ1-2	TRBV12-5	-	TGTGCTAGTGGTCCCGGAGGGCCCCACTATGGCTACACCTTC	CASGPGGPHYGYTF
few	TRBJ1-3	TRBV5-1	-	TGCGCCAGCAGCTTGTCGGGGGAAGCCTCTGGAAACACCATATATTTT	CASSLSGEASGNTIYF
few	TRBJ1-1	TRBV12-5	-	TGTGCTAGTGGTTTGGTGCCCAATTTGGAGGAAGCTTTCTTT	CASGLVPNLEEAFF
-	TRBJ2-2	TRBV7-9	-	TGTGCCAGCAGCATAGGCCCGGGAGCGAACACCGGGGAGCTGTTTTTT	CASSIGPGANTGELFF
-	TRBJ2-2	TRBV5-1	TRBD1	TGCGCCAGCAGCCCACAGGGGGCGAACACCGGGGAGCTGTTTTTT	CASSPQGANTGELFF
medium-sized	TRBJ1-2	TRBV25-1	TRBD1	TGTGCCAGCAGTGAGGACAGGGGTGGCTACACCTTC	CASSEDRGGYTF
-	TRBJ2-3	TRBV7-2	-	TGTGCCAGCAGCCCGCCCCCAGGTACGCAGTATTTT	CASSPPPGTQYF
-	TRBJ1-2	TRBV2	-	TGTGCCAGCAGTGAAGCGTCTAGGGGCGATGGCTACACCTTC	CASSEASRGDGYTF
once	TRBJ1-2	TRBV9	-	TGTGCCAGCAGCGTAGGTGGAAAAGCGTATGGCTACACCTTC	CASSVGGKAYGYTF
-	TRBJ2-7	TRBV18	TRBD1	TGTGCCAGCTCAGCCTTAGGGACAGGGGGCGTAAGAACCGCCGAGCAGTACTTC	CASSALGTGGVRTAEQYF
-	TRBJ1-2	TRBV5-6	TRBD1	TGTGCCAGCAGCTTGGAGGGGCGAAAGGACAGGGTGGATGGCTACACCTTC	CASSLEGRKDRVDGYTF
-	TRBJ2-3	TRBV6-2/TRBV6-3	TRBD1	TGTGCCAGCAGTTACTCCTCAGGTAGGCAGGGGGCAGATACGCAGTATTTT	CASSYSSGRQGADTQYF
-	TRBJ2-7	TRBV27	-	TGTGCCAGCAGCCTAGCGCTTACCTACGAGCAGTACTTC	CASSLALTYEQYF
once	TRBJ1-1	TRBV5-1	-	TGCGCCAGCAGCCCGCGACAGTCCCCAGGAACCACTGAAGCTTTCTTT	CASSPRQSPGTTEAFF
few	TRBJ2-7	TRBV27	TRBD1	TGTGCCAGCAGTTACCTCCAGGGGGCCGCCTACGAGCAGTACTTC	CASSYLQGAAYEQYF
-	TRBJ2-7	TRBV7-9	-	TGTGCCAGCAGCCCCTCCAGGGTTTCCTACGAGCAGTACTTC	CASSPSRVSYEQYF
-	TRBJ2-7	TRBV5-6	-	TGTGCCAGCAGCTTGGTCGGGCAGGGGGGATCCTACGAGCAGTACTTC	CASSLVGQGGSYEQYF
-	TRBJ2-5	TRBV2	TRBD2	TGTGCCAGCAGTCGGACTAGCGGGGGTAAAGAGACCCAGTACTTC	CASSRTSGGKETQYF
-	TRBJ2-7	TRBV11-3	TRBD2	TGTGCCAGCAGCCCAGGACTAGCGGGAGTCGGCGAGCAGTACTTC	CASSPGLAGVGEQYF
-	TRBJ2-3	TRBV10-3	TRBD2	TGTGCCATCAGGGGGACTAGCGGGAACACAGATACGCAGTATTTT	CAIRGTSGNTDTQYF
once	TRBJ2-5	TRBV7-2	TRBD2	TGTGCCAGCACCCTCGCTAGCGGCCGCCCCGAGACCCAGTACTTC	CASTLASGRPETQYF
-	TRBJ2-3	TRBV7-8	TRBD1	TGTGCCAGCAGATTTCCGGGACAGGGCTTCACAGATACGCAGTATTTT	CASRFPGQGFTDTQYF
-	TRBJ1-2	TRBV30	TRBD1	TGTGCCTGGAGTGAGTGGACAGGGAACTATGGCTACACCTTC	CAWSEWTGNYGYTF
-	TRBJ2-7	TRBV4-1	-	TGCGCCAGCAGCCAAGAATTGGGGCGGAATTCTTACGAGCAGTACTTC	CASSQELGRNSYEQYF
-	TRBJ2-3	TRBV18	TRBD2	TGTGCCAGCTCACCTCTTGGGACTAGTCCAGATACGCAGTATTTT	CASSPLGTSPDTQYF
few	TRBJ2-5	TRBV6-2/TRBV6-3	TRBD2	TGTGCCAGCAGTTACTTTAATAGCGGGAGGGCCGGGACCCAGTACTTC	CASSYFNSGRAGTQYF
-	TRBJ1-4	TRBV5-1	-	TGCGCCAGCAGCTCCCAGGGGTATAATGAAAAACTGTTTTTT	CASSSQGYNEKLFF
-	TRBJ2-1	TRBV19	-	TGTGCCAGCGGGGACACAACACCCTACAATGAGCAGTTCTTC	CASGDTTPYNEQFF
-	TRBJ2-5	TRBV18	-	TGTGCCAGCTCACCGAACAGGGTTCAAGAGACCCAGTACTTC	CASSPNRVQETQYF
-	TRBJ2-2	TRBV7-9	-	TGTGCCAGCAGCTTCCCAGGGCCCTCGAACACCGGGGAGCTGTTTTTT	CASSFPGPSNTGELFF